A selection of T cell receptor beta chains follows, all from one sample in a study of blood T cell repertoires in COVID-19. Some clones are missing from TCRdb's copy, which holds only in-frame ones; the method was immunoSEQ multiplex PCR. Here the sample spans 200,000 to 250,000 clones, 82% being singletons. The specimen sequenced was peripheral blood. The receptors shown here come from a woman aged 80 or over with acute or convalescent COVID-19. CDR3s include the opening cysteine and the closing phenylalanine or tryptophan. A D gene is named only where the DNA matches it firmly. Where a row states a size, it is once, few, many or the class of an expanded clone; other rows omit it.

TRBD1 TRBJ2-6 TRBV6-6 - TGTGCCAGCAGTCGGACAGGTACTGGGGCCAACGTCCTGACTTTC CASSRTGTGANVLTF
- TRBJ1-6 TRBV5-4 - TGTGCCAGCAGCCGACAGGCGAGCTCCTATAATTCACCCCTCCACTTT CASSRQASSYNSPLHF
TRBD1 TRBJ1-1 TRBV28 few TGTGCCACACAGGGGGTATATACTGAAGCTTTCTTT CATQGVYTEAFF
TRBD1 TRBJ1-4 TRBV9 - TGTGCCAGCAGCACAAACCCAGGACAGGGGATGTGGCAGGATGAAAAACTGTTTTTT CASSTNPGQGMWQDEKLFF
- TRBJ1-5 TRBV7-6 - TGTGCCAGCAGCTTACTGGGGGGGCCCTTCGTCAATCAGCCCCAGCATTTT CASSLLGGPFVNQPQHF
TRBD1 TRBJ2-7 TRBV5-1 - TGCGCCAGCAGCGCCAGGGACAGGGTAACCTACGAGCAGTACTTC CASSARDRVTYEQYF
- TRBJ1-5 TRBV10-2 - TGCGCCAGCAGTGACGGCAATCAGCCCCAGCATTTT CASSDGNQPQHF
- TRBJ2-3 TRBV2 - TGTGCCAGCAGCCCCGCGGCGGGAAGCACAGATACGCAGTATTTT CASSPAAGSTDTQYF
TRBD2 TRBJ2-1 TRBV19 - TGTGCCAGTAGTATTCGGCTAGCGGGATTCTACAATGAGCAGTTCTTC CASSIRLAGFYNEQFF
- TRBJ2-7 TRBV21-1 - TGTGCCAGCAGCAAAGTAACCAGGGGTCGGTACGAGCAGTACTTC CASSKVTRGRYEQYF
TRBD1 TRBJ1-1 TRBV7-9 - TGTGCCAGCAGCCAGCTGGGGACAGATTACACTGAAGCTTTCTTT CASSQLGTDYTEAFF
TRBD2 TRBJ2-2 TRBV27 - TGTGCCAGCAGTTTATCCGAGACTAGCGACTCCACCGGGGAGCTGTTTTTT CASSLSETSDSTGELFF
- TRBJ2-7 TRBV5-1 - TGCGCCAGCAGCGCTAGCGGGACAGGTTACGAGCAGTACTTC CASSASGTGYEQYF
TRBD2 TRBJ2-1 TRBV5-6 - TGTGCCAGCAGCTTGTTGGCGGGAGGGGGCCTCGCCGAGCAGTTCTTC CASSLLAGGGLAEQFF
TRBD1 TRBJ2-1 TRBV7-6 - TGTGCCAGCAGCCCTACCGGGACAGGGGGAAACGATGAGCAGTTCTTC CASSPTGTGGNDEQFF
TRBD1 TRBJ2-5 TRBV7-6 - TGTGCCAGCAGCTTAGTGTCTTTCGGCAGGGGGCCCCGGGAGACCCAGTACTTC CASSLVSFGRGPRETQYF